This T cell receptor beta chain derives from a study of CD8+ T cells in alopecia areata (dated by TCRdb to the late 2010s). Turning to the overall study: The treated patients, all with moderate-to-severe alopecia areata, were enrolled in an open-label pilot trial of oral tofacitinib given at 5 to 10 mg twice daily. RNA came from the PAXgene miRNA kit for fixed scalp, the miRNeasy kit for PBMCs, and the RNeasy kit for mouse skin. Biopsies were taken from tofacitinib-treated patients at baseline and again at 4 and 24 weeks into treatment, and several of those patients also had a later scalp biopsy. Human TCRbeta sequencing covered scalp tissue and sorted CD4+ and CD8+ peripheral blood T cells from patchy and totalis/universalis alopecia areata patients and healthy controls. Patients stayed on tofacitinib for 6 to 18 months and then had 6 months of follow-up off drug so that delayed response and recurrence could be assessed. In both human patients and the C3H/HeJ mouse model, the study applied high-throughput TCRbeta sequencing to look at T cell clonal expansion in alopecia areata. Amplification of TCRbeta CDR3 regions was done by immunoSEQ multiplex PCR using 35 Vbeta forward primers and 13 Jbeta reverse primers. Clonality in the scalp was compared among normal scalp (n=4), patchy alopecia areata scalp (n=8), and alopecia totalis/universalis scalp (n=8). The paper's findings and limits, for the study overall: Compared with normal scalp, lesional scalp, particularly in alopecia totalis/universalis, had higher clonality and more expanded CD8+ clones, which suggests antigenic drive. Scalp TCR repertoire analysis is complicated because resident alphabeta T cells in normal human skin are also sequenced, whereas mouse skin is dominated by gammadelta T cells. Shared TCR sequences between patients were less evident than in mice, which may be partly attributable to HLA diversity in the patient population.

The germline V gene supplies CDR1 SGDLS and CDR2 YYNGEE. Cut back by 0 bases and 4 bases, the V and J ends lie 13 bases apart. From the cysteine up to the phenylalanine, the CDR3 has a length of 15 residues. Only CDR3 DNA remains: 45 bases, in frame from the first base. The meaning of the sample's time point label: baseline before oral tofacitinib. Lesional scalp punch biopsies and peripheral blood were collected from alopecia areata patients. PBMCs were isolated by density centrifugation and stained for CD3, CD4 and CD8, and CD4+ and CD8+ T cells were sorted on a FACSAria. This clone was seen a few times. The antigen this receptor binds is unknown. Base qualities were left out, and no much larger clone turns up one base away. The library relied on the immunoSEQ multiplex PCR assay. For TCR sequencing, RNA was extracted from every sample and reverse transcribed into cDNA to serve as template. SuperScript III was used to make first-strand cDNA, primed with a 2:1 mix of oligo-dT and random hexamers. A synthetic immune receptor repertoire was used to gauge amplification bias, and whatever bias remained was removed computationally. The published analysis was carried out like this. Raw reads were preprocessed for error removal, and CDR3 was defined according to IMGT conventions as running from the conserved cysteine to phenylalanine. Clonality was computed as 1 minus the Shannon entropy, with the entropy normalized by log2 of the number of productive unique TCRs. Whether scalp clones were CD4 or CD8 was inferred by matching scalp TCRbeta sequences against CD4 and CD8 repertoires sorted from blood. Held by TCRdb, this immuneACCESS table contains in-frame sequences only and omits some clones. Under half of the omission traces to an unresolved V gene where checked; the cause of the rest is unknown. Clone size and the V and J calls come from that table; the DNA yielded D and trimming. This sample lists 110,000 to 150,000 clones; roughly 64% were detected once. Together, the top ten hold under 7.5% of the sample.

Sequenced material: CD4+ T cells sorted from blood, taken at week 0. This clonotype was sampled from a human donor with alopecia areata. The receptor chain draws on TRBV9 and TRBJ1-1; the D gene is perhaps TRBD1, from 5 matching bases. The CDR3 protein: CASSVGVSGGTEAFF. The DNA sequence is given as TGTGCCAGCAGCGTAGGCGTCAGTGGGGGCACTGAAGCTTTCTTT.